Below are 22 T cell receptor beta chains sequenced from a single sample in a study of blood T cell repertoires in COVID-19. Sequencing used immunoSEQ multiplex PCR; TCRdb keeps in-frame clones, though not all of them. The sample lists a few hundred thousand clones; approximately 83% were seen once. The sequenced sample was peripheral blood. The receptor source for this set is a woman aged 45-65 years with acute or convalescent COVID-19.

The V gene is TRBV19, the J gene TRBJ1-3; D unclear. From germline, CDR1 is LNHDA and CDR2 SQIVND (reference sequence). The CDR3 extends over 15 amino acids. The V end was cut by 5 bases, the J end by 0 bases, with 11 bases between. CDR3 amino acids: CASSATASSGNTIYF. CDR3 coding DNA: TGTGCCAGTAGTGCGACTGCATCCTCTGGAAACACCATATATTTT.

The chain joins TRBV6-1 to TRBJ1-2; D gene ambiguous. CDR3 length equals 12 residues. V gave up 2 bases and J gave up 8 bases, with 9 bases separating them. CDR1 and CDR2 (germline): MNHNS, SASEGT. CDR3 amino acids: CASSERWQGYTF. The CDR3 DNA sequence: TGTGCCAGCAGTGAAAGATGGCAAGGCTACACCTTC.

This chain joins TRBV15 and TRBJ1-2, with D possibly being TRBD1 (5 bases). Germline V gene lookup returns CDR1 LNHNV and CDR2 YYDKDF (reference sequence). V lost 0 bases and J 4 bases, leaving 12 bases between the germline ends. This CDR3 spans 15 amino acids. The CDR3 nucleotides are TGTGCCACCAGCAGAGATATTACAGGTGGCTATGGCTACACCTTC. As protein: CATSRDITGGYGYTF.

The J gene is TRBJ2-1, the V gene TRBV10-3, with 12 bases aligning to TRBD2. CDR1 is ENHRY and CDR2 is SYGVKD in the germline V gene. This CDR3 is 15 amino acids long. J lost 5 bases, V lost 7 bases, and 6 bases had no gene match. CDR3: CAIMTSGSVNNEQFF. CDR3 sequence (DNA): TGTGCCATCATGACTAGCGGGAGTGTGAACAATGAGCAGTTCTTC.

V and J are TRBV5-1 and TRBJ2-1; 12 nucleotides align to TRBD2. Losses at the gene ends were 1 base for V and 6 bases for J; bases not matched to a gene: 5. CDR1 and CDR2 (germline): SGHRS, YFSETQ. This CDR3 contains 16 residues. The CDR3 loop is CASSLIPSGGANEQFF. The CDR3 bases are TGCGCCAGCAGCTTGATCCCTAGCGGGGGGGCCAATGAGCAGTTCTTC.

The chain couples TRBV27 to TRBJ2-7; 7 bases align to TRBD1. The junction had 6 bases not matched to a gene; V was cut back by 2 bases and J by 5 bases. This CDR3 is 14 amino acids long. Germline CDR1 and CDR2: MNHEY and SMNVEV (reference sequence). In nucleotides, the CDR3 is TGTGCCAGCAGTTTAACTCGGACAGGCCACGAGCAGTACTTC. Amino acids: CASSLTRTGHEQYF.

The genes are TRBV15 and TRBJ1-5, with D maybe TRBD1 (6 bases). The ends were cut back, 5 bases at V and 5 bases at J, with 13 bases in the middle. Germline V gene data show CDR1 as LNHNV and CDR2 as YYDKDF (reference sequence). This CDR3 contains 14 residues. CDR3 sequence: CATSYGGVDQPQHF. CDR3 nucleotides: TGTGCCACCAGCTATGGGGGCGTGGATCAGCCCCAGCATTTT.

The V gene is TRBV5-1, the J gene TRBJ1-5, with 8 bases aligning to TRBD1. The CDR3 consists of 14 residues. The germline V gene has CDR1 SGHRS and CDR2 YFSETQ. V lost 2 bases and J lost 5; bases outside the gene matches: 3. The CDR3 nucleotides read TGCGCCAGCAGCTTTACAGGGGGGGATCAGCCCCAGCATTTT. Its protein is CASSFTGGDQPQHF.

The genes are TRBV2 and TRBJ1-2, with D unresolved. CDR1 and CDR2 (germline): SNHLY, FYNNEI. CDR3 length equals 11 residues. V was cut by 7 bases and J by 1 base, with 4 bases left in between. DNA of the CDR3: TGTGCCAGCATTCTTAACTATGGCTACACCTTC. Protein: CASILNYGYTF. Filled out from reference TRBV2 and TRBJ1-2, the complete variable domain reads EPEVTQTPSHQVTQMGQEVILRCVPISNHLYFYWYRQILGQKVEFLVSFYNNEISEKSEIFDDQFSVERPDGSNFTLKIRSTKLEDSAMYFCASILNYGYTFGSGTRLTVV.

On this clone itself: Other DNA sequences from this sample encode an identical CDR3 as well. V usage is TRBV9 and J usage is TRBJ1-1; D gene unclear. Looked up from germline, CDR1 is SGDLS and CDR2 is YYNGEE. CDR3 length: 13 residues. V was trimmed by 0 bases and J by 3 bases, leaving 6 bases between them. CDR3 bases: TGTGCCAGCAGCGTAGGTCGGGACACTGAAGCTTTCTTT. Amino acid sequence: CASSVGRDTEAFF.

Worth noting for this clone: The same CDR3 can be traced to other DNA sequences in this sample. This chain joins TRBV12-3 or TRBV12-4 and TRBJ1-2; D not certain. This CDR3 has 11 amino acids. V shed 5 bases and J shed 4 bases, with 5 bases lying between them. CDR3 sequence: CASSPGYGYTF. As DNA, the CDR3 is TGTGCCAGCAGTCCGGGCTATGGCTACACCTTC.

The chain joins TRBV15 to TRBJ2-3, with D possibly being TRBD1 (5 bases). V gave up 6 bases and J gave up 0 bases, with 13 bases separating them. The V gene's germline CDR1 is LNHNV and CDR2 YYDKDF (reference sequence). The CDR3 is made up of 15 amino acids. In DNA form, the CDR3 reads TGTGCCACCAGGGAAGGGGCCATTAGCACAGATACGCAGTATTTT. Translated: CATREGAISTDTQYF.

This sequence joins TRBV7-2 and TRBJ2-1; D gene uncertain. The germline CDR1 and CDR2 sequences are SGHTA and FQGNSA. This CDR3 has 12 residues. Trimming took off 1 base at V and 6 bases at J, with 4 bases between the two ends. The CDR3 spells CASSLVSNEQFF. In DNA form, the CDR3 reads TGTGCCAGCAGCTTAGTTAGCAATGAGCAGTTCTTC.

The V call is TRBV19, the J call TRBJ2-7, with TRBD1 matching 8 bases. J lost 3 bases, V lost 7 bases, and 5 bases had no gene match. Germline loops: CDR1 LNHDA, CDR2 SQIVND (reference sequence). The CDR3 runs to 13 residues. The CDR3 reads CASMDRADYEQYF. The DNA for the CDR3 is TGTGCCAGTATGGACAGGGCCGACTACGAGCAGTACTTC.

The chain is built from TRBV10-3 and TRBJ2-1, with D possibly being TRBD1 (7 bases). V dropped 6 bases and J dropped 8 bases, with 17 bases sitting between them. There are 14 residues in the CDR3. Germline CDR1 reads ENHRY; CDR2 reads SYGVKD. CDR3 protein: CAIRTRGPGDEQFF. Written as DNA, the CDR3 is TGTGCCATCAGGACTAGGGGGCCTGGGGATGAGCAGTTCTTC.

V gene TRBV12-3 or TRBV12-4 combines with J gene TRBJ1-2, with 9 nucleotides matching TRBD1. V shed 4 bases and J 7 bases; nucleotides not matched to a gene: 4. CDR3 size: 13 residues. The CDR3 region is CASSSQGAGGYTF. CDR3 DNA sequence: TGTGCCAGCAGTTCACAGGGGGCCGGTGGCTACACCTTC.

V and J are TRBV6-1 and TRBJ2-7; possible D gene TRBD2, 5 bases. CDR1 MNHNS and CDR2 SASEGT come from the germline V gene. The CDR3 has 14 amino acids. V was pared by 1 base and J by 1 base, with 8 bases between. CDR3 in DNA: TGTGCCAGCAGTGAAGTTAGGGAGTCCTACGAGCAGTACTTC. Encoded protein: CASSEVRESYEQYF.

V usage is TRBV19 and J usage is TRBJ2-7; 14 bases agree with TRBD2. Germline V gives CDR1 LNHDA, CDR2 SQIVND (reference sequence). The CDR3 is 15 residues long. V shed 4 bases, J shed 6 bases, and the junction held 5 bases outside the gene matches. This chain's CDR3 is CASSTPGLAGAEQYF. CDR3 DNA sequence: TGTGCCAGTAGTACACCGGGACTAGCGGGAGCCGAGCAGTACTTC.

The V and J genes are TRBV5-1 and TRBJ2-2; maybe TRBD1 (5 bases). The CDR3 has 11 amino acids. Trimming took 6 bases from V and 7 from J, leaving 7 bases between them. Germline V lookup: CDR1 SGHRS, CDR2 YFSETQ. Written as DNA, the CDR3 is TGCGCCAGCACGCAGGGCGGGGAGCTGTTTTTT. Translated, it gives CASTQGGELFF.

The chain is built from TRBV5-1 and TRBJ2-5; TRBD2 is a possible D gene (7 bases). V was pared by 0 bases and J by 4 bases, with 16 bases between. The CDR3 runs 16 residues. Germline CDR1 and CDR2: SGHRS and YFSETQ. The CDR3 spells CASSLVLGGARETQYF. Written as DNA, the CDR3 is TGCGCCAGCAGCTTGGTCCTTGGGGGGGCTCGAGAGACCCAGTACTTC.

The CDR3 loop reads CASSPTGDNYGYTF. Here the CDR3 DNA reads TGCGCCAGCAGCCCCACAGGTGACAACTATGGCTACACCTTC. J is TRBJ1-2 and V is TRBV5-1, with D possibly TRBD1 on 5 matching bases. Germline CDR1 SGHRS, CDR2 YFSETQ. The V end was cut by 4 bases, the J end by 2 bases, with 12 bases between. There are 14 residues in the CDR3.

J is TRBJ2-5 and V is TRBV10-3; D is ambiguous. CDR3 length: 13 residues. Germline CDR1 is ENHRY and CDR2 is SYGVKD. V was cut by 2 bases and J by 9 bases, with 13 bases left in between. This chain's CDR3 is CAISEGENAAQYF. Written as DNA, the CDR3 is TGTGCCATCAGTGAGGGCGAGAATGCGGCCCAGTACTTC.